This TCR beta chain was observed in a study of cytomegalovirus exposure and HLA in healthy donors. Study as a whole: Unique TCRs numbering some 77 million, obtained from HLA-typed donors, made up an early data release. Of the donors genotyped, a few hundred in all, about 76% fell in the Caucasian-associated ancestry cluster.

Findings and caveats of the study: Later analysis identified several of the most significant clusters that appeared linked to common viral pathogens. Presence/absence comparisons presumed near-even sequencing depth among donors.

To note about this clone: Its antigen is not identified.

The PCR used 60 Vbeta and 13 Jbeta primers. Only in-frame clones appear in the TCRdb table, and some are missing; sequencing was by immunoSEQ multiplex PCR. The sample lists roughly 86,000 clones; under 80% were seen once. Material: PBMCs. The clonotype comes from a man in his forties or fifties in good health and CMV-seropositive.

The CDR3 reads CAISETADRPDGYTF. CDR3 DNA sequence: TGTGCCATCAGTGAAACGGCGGACAGGCCAGATGGCTACACCTTC. The chain joins TRBV10-3 to TRBJ1-2; TRBD1 matches at 7 bases. The V gene end was trimmed by 3 bases and the J gene end by 6 bases; junction bases not matched to a gene: 10. The germline CDR1 and CDR2 sequences are ENHRY and SYGVKD. The CDR3 has 15 residues.